The 4 T cell receptor beta chains presented below share a single source sample, sequenced in a study of Graves' ophthalmopathy and Graves' hyperthyroidism. Transcripts of RNA were the source for amplifying TCR beta CDR3 regions. Amplification began with first-round RT-PCR using HTBI primers, then second-round multiplex PCR was performed. MiXCR, run by TCRdb on the multiplex PCR reads, gives a single entry per CDR3 protein. The sample carries almost 750,000 distinct CDR3 sequences, roughly 40% recorded once. Material: peripheral blood. These receptors were collected from an adult man with Graves' ophthalmopathy.

This clonotype was recorded many times. The chain couples TRBV10-2 to TRBJ1-4; D remains unclear. Deletions cut 4 bases from V and 14 bases from J, with 11 bases between. This CDR3 has 11 residues. Per the germline V gene, CDR1 is WSHSY and CDR2 is SAAADI. The CDR3 DNA sequence: TGCGCCAGCAGTGGAGGGAGAGGCCTGTTTTTT. Translation: CASSGGRGLFF.

This clonotype was detected ten times or more. This rearrangement joins TRBV10-3 to TRBJ1-1, with 8 bases matching TRBD1. Germline V lookup: CDR1 ENHRY, CDR2 SYGVKD. The V and J ends lost 4 bases and 6 bases, in that order; junction bases with no gene match: 7. The CDR3 contains 14 residues. The CDR3 sequence: CAISGQGRRAEAFF. CDR3 nucleotide sequence: TGTGCCATCAGTGGACAGGGGCGAAGGGCTGAAGCTTTCTTT.

V and J are TRBV19 and TRBJ2-2; no clear D gene. Trimming stripped 5 bases from V and 3 bases from J, with 13 bases between. This CDR3 is 15 amino acids long. The germline V gene has CDR1 LNHDA and CDR2 SQIVND (reference sequence). The CDR3 region has the DNA TGTGCCAGTAGTCCGGGCCTACTATACACCGGGGAGCTGTTTTTT. Amino acids: CASSPGLLYTGELFF.

This clonotype was seen a handful of times. The V gene is TRBV2, the J gene TRBJ1-5, with TRBD1 as a possible D gene (5 bases). The germline V and J ends were trimmed by 6 bases and 2 bases, with 11 bases remaining between them. Germline V gene data show CDR1 as SNHLY and CDR2 as FYNNEI. CDR3 length: 14 residues. The CDR3 nucleotides are TGTGCCAGCAGGCAGCCGGGGGGCAATCAGCCCCAGCATTTT. As protein: CASRQPGGNQPQHF. The variable domain in full, with the rest retrieved from reference TRBV2 and TRBJ1-5, is EPEVTQTPSHQVTQMGQEVILRCVPISNHLYFYWYRQILGQKVEFLVSFYNNEISEKSEIFDDQFSVERPDGSNFTLKIRSTKLEDSAMYFCASRQPGGNQPQHFGDGTRLSIL.